The 13 T cell receptor beta chains in this list originate from one sample, sequenced in a study of OX40 agonist ivuxolimab in advanced cancers. Sequencing was performed with immunoSEQ multiplex PCR; in TCRdb, only in-frame clones are kept and a portion is missing. The data contain 60,000 to 100,000 clones, approximately 90% of them singletons. Sequenced here: CD4+ or CD8+ T cells sorted from blood, sampled in a trial of the OX40 agonist ivuxolimab. Source of these receptors: an adult with an advanced solid tumor such as melanoma, head and neck, liver or kidney cancer.

V gene TRBV5-5 combines with J gene TRBJ1-5; the D gene is possibly TRBD1 (5 bases). This CDR3 region has 14 residues. V lost 4 bases, J lost 6 bases, and 14 bases lay in between. Germline lookup yields CDR1 SGHKS and CDR2 YYEKEE (reference sequence). For the CDR3, the DNA is TGTGCCAGCAGCCCGGGGGGGTCCGGTCAGCCCCAGCATTTT. It specifies CASSPGGSGQPQHF.

The chain is built from TRBV13 and TRBJ1-4; TRBD1 might be the D (5 bases). V lost 1 base, J lost 8 bases, and 17 bases lay in between. From germline, CDR1 is PRHDT and CDR2 FYEKMQ (reference sequence). The CDR3 is made up of 16 amino acids. CDR3 nucleotide sequence: TGTGCCAGCAGCTTAGCCGGGGGTTCCGCGTGGGAAAAACTGTTTTTT. Protein product: CASSLAGGSAWEKLFF.

The chain joins TRBV27 to TRBJ2-5; 9 positions agree with TRBD1. The J call is doubtful: the DNA matches TRBJ2-7 better. This CDR3 has 14 amino acids. The germline CDR1 and CDR2 sequences are MNHEY and SMNVEV (reference sequence). CDR3 in DNA: TGTGCCAGCAGTTTATTGGGACAGGGAGGCGAGCAGTACTTC. This sequence encodes CASSLLGQGGEQYF.

This clone was counted a few times. The chain carries TRBV5-6 and TRBJ1-1, with a possible D match to TRBD1 (6 bases). The CDR3 runs 13 residues. Trimming shortened V by 4 bases and J by 4 bases, and 11 bases separated the two germline ends. CDR1 and CDR2 from the germline V gene are SGHDT and YYEEEE. This CDR3 is CASSVQGATEAFF. In DNA, the CDR3 is TGTGCCAGCAGCGTACAGGGTGCCACTGAAGCTTTCTTT.

The V and J genes are TRBV4-1 and TRBJ1-5; a weak D match, TRBD1 (5 bases). Germline assignment: CDR1 MGHRA and CDR2 YSYEKL. The CDR3 length is 13 residues. Trimming left V 4 bases short and J 7 bases short, with 11 bases between. The DNA of the CDR3 is TGCGCCAGCAGCCCGTGGGGGGGGCAGCCCCAGCATTTT. Amino acid sequence: CASSPWGGQPQHF.

The rearrangement uses TRBV6-1 and TRBJ1-1, with no clear D. The germline CDR1 and CDR2 sequences are MNHNS and SASEGT. Deletions cut 9 bases from V and 3 bases from J, with 14 bases between. The CDR3 consists of 13 residues. The CDR3 nucleotides read TGTGCCAGTGACTTCACCCGCGACACTGAAGCTTTCTTT. Amino acid sequence: CASDFTRDTEAFF.

The chain has TRBV7-9 and TRBJ1-2; unclear D gene. This CDR3 contains 14 residues. CDR1 and CDR2 from the germline V gene are SEHNR and FQNEAQ (reference sequence). Trimming took 1 base from V and 1 from J, leaving 7 bases between them. CDR3 coding DNA: TGTGCCAGCAGCTTAGTATTAGTTAACTATGGCTACACCTTC. The encoded protein is CASSLVLVNYGYTF.

The rearrangement links TRBV18 to TRBJ2-7; D tentatively fits TRBD1 or TRBD2 (5 bases each). V lost 5 bases to trimming and J lost 3 bases, with 20 bases between them. In germline, CDR1 is KGHSH, CDR2 LQKENI. The length of the CDR3 is 16 residues. CDR3 amino acids: CASSSISRDGYYEQYF. Here the CDR3 DNA reads TGTGCCAGCTCATCCATATCCCGGGACGGGTACTACGAGCAGTACTTC.

The chain has TRBV6-4 and TRBJ2-5, with TRBD2 matching over 10 bases. The CDR3 runs 17 residues. Trimming removed 3 bases from V and 4 bases from J; junction bases left unmatched: 11. Germline CDR1 is MRHNA and CDR2 is SNTAGT. The CDR3 bases are TGTGCCAGCAGTGATATCGAGCGGGGGGGCCATCGAGAGACCCAGTACTTC. It yields the protein CASSDIERGGHRETQYF.

The chain is built from TRBV7-8 and TRBJ2-1; tentatively, D is TRBD1 (5 bases). The CDR3 has 14 residues. Germline values: CDR1 SGHVS, CDR2 FQNEAQ. V shed 0 bases and J shed 2 bases, with 5 bases lying between them. This CDR3 is CASSLAGAYNEQFF. The CDR3 DNA reads as TGTGCCAGCAGCTTAGCAGGGGCCTACAATGAGCAGTTCTTC.

V gene TRBV9 combines with J gene TRBJ2-1; 9 nucleotides agree with TRBD1. Germline-derived CDR1 and CDR2 are SGDLS and YYNGEE. This CDR3 region has 17 residues. Losses at the gene ends were 2 bases for V and 5 bases for J; bases not matched to a gene: 11. The CDR3 loop is CASSVPQGAAPDNEQFF. CDR3 bases: TGTGCCAGCAGCGTGCCACAGGGGGCCGCCCCTGACAATGAGCAGTTCTTC.

This rearrangement joins TRBV7-9 to TRBJ1-6; D perhaps matches TRBD1 (6 bases). V was trimmed by 8 bases and J by 10 bases, leaving 21 bases between them. The CDR3 length is 15 residues. CDR1 is SEHNR and CDR2 is FQNEAQ in the germline V gene (reference sequence). The CDR3 DNA reads TGTGCCAGCCGGGGGGGGCGAGGAATGGAGTCACCCCTCCACTTT. Its protein product is CASRGGRGMESPLHF.

The chain combines TRBV6-5 with TRBJ1-1; possible D gene TRBD1, 5 bases. This CDR3 has 15 amino acids. With 0 bases removed from V and 0 bases from J, the gap between germline ends came to 8 bases. Per the germline V gene, CDR1 is MNHEY and CDR2 is SVGAGI. Here the CDR3 DNA reads TGTGCCAGCAGTTACTCACCAGGGTTGAACACTGAAGCTTTCTTT. This encodes CASSYSPGLNTEAFF.